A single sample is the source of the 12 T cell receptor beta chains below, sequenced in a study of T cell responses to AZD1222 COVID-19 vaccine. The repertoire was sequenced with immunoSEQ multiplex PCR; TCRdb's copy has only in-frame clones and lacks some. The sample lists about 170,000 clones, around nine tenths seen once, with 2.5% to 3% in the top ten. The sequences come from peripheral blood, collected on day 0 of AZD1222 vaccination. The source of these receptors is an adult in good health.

Here the CDR3 reads CASSLGFGIYEQYF. The CDR3 nucleotides read TGTGCCAGCAGCTTGGGGTTCGGTATCTACGAGCAGTACTTC. This rearrangement joins TRBV5-6 to TRBJ2-7; D not resolved. Germline CDR1 and CDR2: SGHDT and YYEEEE. This CDR3 is 14 amino acids long. The V end was cut by 0 bases, the J end by 3 bases, with 10 bases between.

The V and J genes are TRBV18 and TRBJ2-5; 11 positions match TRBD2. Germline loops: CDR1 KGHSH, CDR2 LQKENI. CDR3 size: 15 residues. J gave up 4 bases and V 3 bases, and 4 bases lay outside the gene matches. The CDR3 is CASSPSGTSGETQYF. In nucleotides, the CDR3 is TGTGCCAGCTCACCTTCCGGGACTAGCGGAGAGACCCAGTACTTC.

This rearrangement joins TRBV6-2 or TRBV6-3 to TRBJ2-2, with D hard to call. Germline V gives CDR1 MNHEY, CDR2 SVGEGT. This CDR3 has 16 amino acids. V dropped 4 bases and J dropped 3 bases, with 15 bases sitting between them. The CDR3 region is CASSSRAPTYTGELFF. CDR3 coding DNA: TGTGCCAGCAGTTCTAGAGCCCCCACTTACACCGGGGAGCTGTTTTTT.

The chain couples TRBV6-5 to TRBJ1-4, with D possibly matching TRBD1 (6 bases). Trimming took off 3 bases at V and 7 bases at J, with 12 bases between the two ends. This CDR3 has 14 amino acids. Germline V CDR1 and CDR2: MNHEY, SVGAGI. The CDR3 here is CASSYRQGSEKLFF. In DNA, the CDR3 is TGTGCCAGCAGTTATCGTCAGGGGAGTGAAAAACTGTTTTTT.

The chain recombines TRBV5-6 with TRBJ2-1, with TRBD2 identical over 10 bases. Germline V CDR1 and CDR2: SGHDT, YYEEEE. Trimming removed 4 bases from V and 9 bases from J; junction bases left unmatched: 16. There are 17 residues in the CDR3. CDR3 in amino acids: CASSLRATGTSAGEQFF. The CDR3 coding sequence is TGTGCCAGCAGCCTAAGAGCAACCGGGACTAGCGCAGGTGAGCAGTTCTTC.

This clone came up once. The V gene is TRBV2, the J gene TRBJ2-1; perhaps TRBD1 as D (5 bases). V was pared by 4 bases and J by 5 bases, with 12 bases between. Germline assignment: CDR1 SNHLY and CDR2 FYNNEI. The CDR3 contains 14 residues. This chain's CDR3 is CASSARGSDNEQFF. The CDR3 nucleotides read TGTGCCAGCAGTGCAAGGGGAAGTGACAATGAGCAGTTCTTC. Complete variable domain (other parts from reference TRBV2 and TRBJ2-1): EPEVTQTPSHQVTQMGQEVILRCVPISNHLYFYWYRQILGQKVEFLVSFYNNEISEKSEIFDDQFSVERPDGSNFTLKIRSTKLEDSAMYFCASSARGSDNEQFFGPGTRLTVL.

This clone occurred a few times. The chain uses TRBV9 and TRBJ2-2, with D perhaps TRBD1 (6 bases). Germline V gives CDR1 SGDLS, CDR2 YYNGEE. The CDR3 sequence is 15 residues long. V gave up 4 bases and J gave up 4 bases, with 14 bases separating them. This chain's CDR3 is CASSPREGGTGELFF. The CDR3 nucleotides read TGTGCCAGCAGCCCCCGGGAAGGGGGCACCGGGGAGCTGTTTTTT.

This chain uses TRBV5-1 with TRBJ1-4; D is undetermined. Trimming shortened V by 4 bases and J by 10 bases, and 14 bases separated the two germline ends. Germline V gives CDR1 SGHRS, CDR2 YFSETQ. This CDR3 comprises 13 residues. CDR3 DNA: TGCGCCAGCAGCCCTGGTGGGGAGGGAAAACTGTTTTTT. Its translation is CASSPGGEGKLFF.

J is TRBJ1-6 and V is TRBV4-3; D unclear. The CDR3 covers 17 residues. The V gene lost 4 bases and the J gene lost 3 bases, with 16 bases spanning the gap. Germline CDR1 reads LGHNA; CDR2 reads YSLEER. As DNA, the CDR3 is TGCGCCAGCAGCCGGGTCAGGTCCGGCGGCTATAATTCACCCCTCCACTTT. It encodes CASSRVRSGGYNSPLHF.

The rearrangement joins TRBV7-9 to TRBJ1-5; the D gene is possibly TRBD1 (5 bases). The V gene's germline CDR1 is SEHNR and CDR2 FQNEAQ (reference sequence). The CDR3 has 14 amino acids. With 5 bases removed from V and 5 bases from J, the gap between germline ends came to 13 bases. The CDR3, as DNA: TGTGCCAGCAGCCGCGGGACTCTCGATCAGCCCCAGCATTTT. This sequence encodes CASSRGTLDQPQHF.

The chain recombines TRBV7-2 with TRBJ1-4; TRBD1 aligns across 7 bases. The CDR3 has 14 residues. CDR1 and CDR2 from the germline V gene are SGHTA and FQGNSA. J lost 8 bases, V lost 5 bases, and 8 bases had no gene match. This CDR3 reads CASSPGQYREKLFF. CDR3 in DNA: TGTGCCAGCAGCCCGGGACAGTACAGGGAAAAACTGTTTTTT.

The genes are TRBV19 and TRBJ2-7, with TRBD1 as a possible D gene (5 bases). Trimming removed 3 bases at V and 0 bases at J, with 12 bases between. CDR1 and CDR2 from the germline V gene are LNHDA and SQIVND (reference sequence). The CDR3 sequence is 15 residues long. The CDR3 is CASSIRTRVSYEQYF. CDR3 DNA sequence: TGTGCCAGTAGTATTAGGACACGGGTCTCCTACGAGCAGTACTTC.